Following are 21 T cell receptor beta chains from one sample sequenced in a study of Ad26.COV2.S vaccination and SARS-CoV-2 variants. Stated treatment: some 19 received Ad26.COV2.S at low or high dose, single or two shots; several received placebo; per-sample allocation not given. Sample collection was performed on day 63 after the first vaccine or placebo injection. The data were produced by immunoSEQ multiplex PCR, yet TCRdb's version contains in-frame clones alone and is incomplete. This table has roughly 240,000 clones, around nine tenths appearing once. The sample consisted of peripheral blood, taken in a trial of Ad26.COV2.S vaccine versus placebo. These receptors all come from a person aged 18-60 years who received the Ad26.COV2.S COVID-19 vaccine or a placebo.

The chain employs TRBV6-5 and TRBJ1-4; 7 bases are shared with TRBD1. V gave up 6 bases and J gave up 5 bases; unmatched junction bases: 6. The germline CDR1 and CDR2 sequences are MNHEY and SVGAGI. The CDR3 spans 14 residues. CDR3 nucleotide sequence: TGTGCCAGCAGCGACGCAGGGGGAAATGAAAAACTGTTTTTT. It yields the protein CASSDAGGNEKLFF.

The V and J genes are TRBV28 and TRBJ1-2, with 8 bases identical to TRBD1. The V gene's germline CDR1 is MDHEN and CDR2 SYDVKM. CDR3 size: 15 residues. Germline trimming cut 6 bases from V and 3 bases from J; bases unmatched to any gene: 9. The CDR3 region has the DNA TGTGCCAGCAGCCCTCCCCCGGGACAGGACTATGGCTACACCTTC. It translates to CASSPPPGQDYGYTF.

This chain joins TRBV5-6 and TRBJ1-6; tentative D call: TRBD1 (5 bases). The CDR3 extends over 14 amino acids. CDR1 is SGHDT and CDR2 is YYEEEE in the germline V gene. The ends were cut back, 0 bases at V and 6 bases at J, with 7 bases in the middle. Here the CDR3 reads CASSLGQFNSPLHF. The CDR3, as DNA: TGTGCCAGCAGCTTGGGACAGTTTAATTCACCCCTCCACTTT.

The V gene is TRBV29-1, the J gene TRBJ2-5, with TRBD1 identical over 9 bases. J was trimmed by 2 bases and V by 1 base; bases with no gene match: 2. The CDR3 has 14 amino acids. CDR1 is SQVTM, CDR2 ANQGSEA, per germline. CDR3 protein: CSVEGQGVQETQYF. The CDR3 bases are TGCAGCGTTGAAGGACAGGGGGTACAAGAGACCCAGTACTTC.

The chain carries TRBV3-1 (or the pseudogene TRBV3-2) and TRBJ2-7; 7 positions agree with TRBD1. After removal of 4 bases from V and 4 bases from J, the junction contained 4 bases not matched to a gene. Looked up from germline, CDR1 is LGHDT and CDR2 is YNNKEL (reference sequence). This CDR3 contains 13 residues. The CDR3 loop reads CASSRQTGYEQYF. The CDR3 DNA sequence: TGTGCCAGCAGCCGCCAGACAGGGTACGAGCAGTACTTC.

This clone was seen repeatedly, ten times or more. The junction differs from germline at one of its ends, possibly a read error. The chain carries TRBV7-9 and TRBJ2-3, with 8 bases aligning to TRBD1. Germline lookup yields CDR1 SEHNR and CDR2 FQNEAQ (reference sequence). This CDR3 spans 15 amino acids. The CDR3 loop is CASGFGQGDVDTQYF. The CDR3 nucleotides are TGTGCCAGCGGCTTCGGACAGGGAGACGTCGATACGCAGTATTTT.

This sequence joins TRBV18 and TRBJ1-1; a possible D gene is TRBD1 (6 bases). Trimming removed 2 bases from V and 4 bases from J, with 17 bases in between. This CDR3 spans 16 amino acids. CDR1 and CDR2 from the germline V gene are KGHSH and LQKENI. CDR3 DNA: TGTGCCAGCTCACCAAGTGATATGGGGGCGAGCACTGAAGCTTTCTTT. Its translation is CASSPSDMGASTEAFF.

The chain recombines TRBV6-5 with TRBJ1-2; no clear D gene. The CDR3 consists of 15 residues. Germline CDR1 reads MNHEY; CDR2 reads SVGAGI. V lost 5 bases and J lost 8, with 21 bases in between. The CDR3 DNA reads TGTGCCAGCAGTCCCGACCCGGGTCGCCTAGGGGGCTACACCTTC. This translates into CASSPDPGRLGGYTF.

The rearrangement uses TRBV13 and TRBJ2-1; 11 bases agree with TRBD2. The CDR3 sequence is 15 residues long. From germline, CDR1 is PRHDT and CDR2 FYEKMQ (reference sequence). V shed 5 bases, J shed 5 bases, and the junction held 5 bases outside the gene matches. The CDR3 loop reads CASSRTSGRNNEQFF. The CDR3 region has the DNA TGTGCCAGCAGCCGGACTAGCGGGCGGAACAATGAGCAGTTCTTC.

The genes are TRBV7-2 and TRBJ2-1; no firm D call. V was trimmed by 3 bases and J by 7 bases, leaving 7 bases between them. The CDR3 runs 12 residues. Germline loops: CDR1 SGHTA, CDR2 FQGNSA. The CDR3 DNA reads as TGTGCCAGCAGCTTTCGTGCAAATGAGCAGTTCTTC. Encoded protein: CASSFRANEQFF.

V and J are TRBV25-1 and TRBJ1-1, with TRBD1 identical over 9 bases. V lost 4 bases and J lost 4; bases outside the gene matches: 4. The CDR3 is 14 residues long. Germline CDR1 and CDR2: MGHDK and SYGVNS. The CDR3 bases are TGTGCCAGCAGTGGGAAACAGGGGGCCACTGAAGCTTTCTTT. Translated, it gives CASSGKQGATEAFF.

The gene calls are TRBV25-1 and TRBJ1-1; no reliable D call. The V gene lost 3 bases and the J gene lost 5 bases, with 10 bases spanning the gap. Germline V lookup: CDR1 MGHDK, CDR2 SYGVNS. The CDR3 totals 13 residues. Here the CDR3 reads CASSDIGFTEAFF. CDR3 sequence (DNA): TGTGCCAGCAGTGATATCGGGTTTACTGAAGCTTTCTTT. Drawing the rest from reference TRBV25-1 and TRBJ1-1, the complete variable domain is EADIYQTPRYLVIGTGKKITLECSQTMGHDKMYWYQQDPGMELHLIHYSYGVNSTEKGDLSSESTVSRIRTEHFPLTLESARPSHTSQYLCASSDIGFTEAFFGQGTRLTVV.

The chain carries TRBV25-1 and TRBJ1-2; D unclear. Germline loops: CDR1 MGHDK, CDR2 SYGVNS. CDR3 length: 13 residues. Trimming removed 6 bases from V and 8 bases from J, with 16 bases in between. CDR3 nucleotide sequence: TGTGCCAGCAGCGCCGGGTCCCCGTGGGGCTACACCTTC. The encoded protein is CASSAGSPWGYTF.

This chain uses TRBV10-3 with TRBJ2-3; a possible D gene is TRBD2 (6 bases). The V gene's germline CDR1 is ENHRY and CDR2 SYGVKD. Between the trimmed V and J ends, which lost 11 bases and 1 base, there was a span of 16 bases. This CDR3 has 14 residues. CDR3 DNA: TGTGCCGCTACACCGGGACTCGGCACAGATACGCAGTATTTT. It yields the protein CAATPGLGTDTQYF.

The rearrangement uses TRBV6-6 and TRBJ1-5; TRBD1 is a possible D gene (5 bases). There are 14 residues in the CDR3. Germline V lookup: CDR1 MNHNY, CDR2 SVGAGI (reference sequence). V gave up 6 bases and J gave up 0 bases, with 9 bases separating them. CDR3 nucleotide sequence: TGTGCCAGCAGCCCGGGGGGTAGCAATCAGCCCCAGCATTTT. Translated, it gives CASSPGGSNQPQHF.

The J gene is TRBJ1-5, the V gene TRBV30; D not resolved. The CDR3 totals 13 residues. The V gene lost 2 bases and the J gene lost 5 bases, with 10 bases spanning the gap. The germline gives CDR1 GTSNPN, CDR2 SVGIG (reference sequence). The CDR3 loop reads CAWSFGVDQPQHF. The CDR3 coding sequence is TGTGCCTGGAGTTTTGGGGTGGATCAGCCCCAGCATTTT.

This chain uses TRBV4-3 with TRBJ1-2, with TRBD1 as a possible D gene (5 bases). The CDR3 is made up of 15 amino acids. The V gene lost 4 bases and the J gene lost 2 bases, with 14 bases spanning the gap. CDR1 is LGHNA and CDR2 is YSLEER in the germline V gene. The CDR3 loop is CASSPTTAINYGYTF. The DNA of the CDR3 is TGCGCCAGCAGCCCCACGACAGCGATCAACTATGGCTACACCTTC.

The chain combines TRBV25-1 with TRBJ2-1, with 10 bases that match TRBD1. CDR3 length equals 16 residues. Trimming at V came to 3 bases and at J to 6 bases, leaving 8 bases not matched to a gene. Germline-derived CDR1 and CDR2 are MGHDK and SYGVNS. CDR3 sequence: CASSDLRQGAGNEQFF. Written as DNA, the CDR3 is TGTGCCAGCAGTGATCTCCGACAGGGGGCGGGCAATGAGCAGTTCTTC.

V gene TRBV30 combines with J gene TRBJ1-1, with D perhaps TRBD1 (5 bases). Germline V CDR1 and CDR2: GTSNPN, SVGIG (reference sequence). V shed 3 bases and J shed 1 base, with 12 bases lying between them. The CDR3 sequence is 14 residues long. The CDR3 reads CAWSPDRRNTEAFF. The CDR3 nucleotides read TGTGCCTGGAGCCCCGACAGAAGGAACACTGAAGCTTTCTTT.

This clone has just one count. V is TRBV9 and J is TRBJ2-1; D is unclear. V lost 0 bases, J lost 11 bases, and 12 bases lay in between. Germline CDR1 reads SGDLS; CDR2 reads YYNGEE. The CDR3 is 13 residues long. CDR3 sequence: CASSVGRLGKQFF. The DNA of the CDR3 is TGTGCCAGCAGCGTAGGCCGTCTGGGGAAGCAGTTCTTC.

This chain uses TRBV19 with TRBJ1-1, with TRBD1 matching 8 bases. J lost 4 bases, V lost 2 bases, and 6 bases had no gene match. CDR1 is LNHDA and CDR2 is SQIVND in the germline V gene (reference sequence). This CDR3 spans 15 amino acids. This CDR3 reads CASSINQGAVTEAFF. The CDR3 bases are TGTGCCAGTAGTATAAACCAGGGGGCCGTCACTGAAGCTTTCTTT.